The sequence of this T cell receptor (beta chain) was determined in a study of cytomegalovirus exposure and HLA in healthy donors. All the people who gave samples were healthy bone marrow donors. The count of this clone is one. V lost 6 bases, J lost 2 bases, and 8 bases stayed unmatched. Germline assignment: CDR1 MDHEN and CDR2 SYDVKM. This CDR3 comprises 15 residues. Primers: 60 Vbeta forward and 13 Jbeta reverse. Clones were read by immunoSEQ multiplex PCR, and TCRdb kept only the in-frame ones, dropping some. The data show about 180,000 clones, with over 80% seen just once and about 1.6% held by the top ten.

Sequencing was carried out using PBMCs. This clonotype was sampled from a man aged 35 to 55 in good health and CMV-seronegative. V gene TRBV28 combines with J gene TRBJ2-7; 9 bases align to TRBD1. CDR3 amino acids: CASSPPRDRAYEQYF. The CDR3 coding sequence is TGTGCCAGCAGCCCCCCGCGGGACAGGGCCTACGAGCAGTACTTC.